The present entry profiles one T cell receptor beta chain with its context. What it recognizes is unknown. Its ends do not fully match the called genes, so a read error is possible. The CDR3 is made up of 11 amino acids. Germline V gene lookup returns CDR1 DFQATT and CDR2 SNEGSKA (reference sequence). Here immunoSEQ multiplex PCR was the method, and the copy in TCRdb shows in-frame clones only, minus some. This sample carries around 6,100 clones, 77% of them seen once, and the ten largest clones take under 8.5%. Resections took place in Japan or China from 2014 to 2017. Histologic diagnosis was independently verified by two lung pathologists. The data were obtained in a study of immune evolution from preneoplasia to lung adenocarcinoma. Findings and limits, study-wide: KRAS-mutant nodules had the highest T cell clonality. Later-stage lesions appeared to have more T cells, more diversity, less clonality.

The origin of this receptor is a person aged 55-85 years with lung adenocarcinoma. The chain joins TRBV20-1 to TRBJ1-6; 7 positions match TRBD1. The sequencing sample was made of FFPE lung adenocarcinoma in situ tissue. DNA for the CDR3: TGCAGTGCTAGGGCCGACAGGGCCGTCAGCTTT. Translation: CSARADRAVSF.